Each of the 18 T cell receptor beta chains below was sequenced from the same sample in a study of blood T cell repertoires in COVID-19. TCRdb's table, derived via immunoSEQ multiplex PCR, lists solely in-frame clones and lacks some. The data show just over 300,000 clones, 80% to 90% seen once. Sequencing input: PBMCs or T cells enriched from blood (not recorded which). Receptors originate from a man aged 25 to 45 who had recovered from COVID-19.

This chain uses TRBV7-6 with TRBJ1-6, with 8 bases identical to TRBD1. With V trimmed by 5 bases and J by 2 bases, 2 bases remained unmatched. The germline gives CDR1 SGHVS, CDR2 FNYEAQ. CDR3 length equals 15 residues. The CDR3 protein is CASSRTGTYNSPLHF. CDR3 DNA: TGTGCCAGCAGCCGGACAGGGACCTATAATTCACCCCTCCACTTT.

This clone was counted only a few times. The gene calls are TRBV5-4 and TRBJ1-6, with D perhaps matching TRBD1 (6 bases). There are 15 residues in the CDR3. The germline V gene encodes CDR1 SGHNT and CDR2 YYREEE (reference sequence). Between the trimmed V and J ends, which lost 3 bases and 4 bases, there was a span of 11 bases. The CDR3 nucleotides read TGTGCCAGCAGCTGGGGGGGCAGTTATAATTCACCCCTCCACTTT. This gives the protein CASSWGGSYNSPLHF.

CDR3 protein: CASSDLGRGPLHF. The CDR3 DNA reads TGTGCCAGCAGTGATCTGGGCAGGGGTCCCCTCCACTTT. The chain carries TRBV6-4 and TRBJ1-6; D perhaps matches TRBD1 (6 bases). Germline CDR1 is MRHNA and CDR2 is SNTAGT. The V and J ends lost 3 bases and 13 bases respectively, with 13 bases between them. The CDR3 spans 13 residues.

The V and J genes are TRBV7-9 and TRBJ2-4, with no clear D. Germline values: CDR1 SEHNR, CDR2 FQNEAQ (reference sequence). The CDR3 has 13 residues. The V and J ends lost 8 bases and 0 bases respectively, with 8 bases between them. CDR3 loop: CASVPGAKNIQYF. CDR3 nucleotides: TGTGCCAGCGTACCAGGAGCCAAAAACATTCAGTACTTC.

The CDR3 DNA follows: TGTGCCAGCAGCTTGTTTAGTAGCAATCAGCCCCAGCATTTT. Encoded protein: CASSLFSSNQPQHF. The gene calls are TRBV5-6 and TRBJ1-5; D remains ambiguous. Trimming stripped 1 base from V and 0 bases from J, with 5 bases between. Germline V gives CDR1 SGHDT, CDR2 YYEEEE. CDR3 size: 14 residues.

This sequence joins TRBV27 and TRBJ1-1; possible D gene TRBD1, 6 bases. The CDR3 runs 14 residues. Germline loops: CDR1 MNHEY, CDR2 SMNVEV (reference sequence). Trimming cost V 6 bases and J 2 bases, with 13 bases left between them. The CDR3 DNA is TGTGCCAGCAGGGGTGGGGGCCGAAACACTGAAGCTTTCTTT. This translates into CASRGGGRNTEAFF.

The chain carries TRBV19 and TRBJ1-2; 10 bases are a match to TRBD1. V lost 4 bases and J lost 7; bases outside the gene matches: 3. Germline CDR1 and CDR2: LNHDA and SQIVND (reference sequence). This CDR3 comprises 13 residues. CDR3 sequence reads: CASSRDRGIGYTF. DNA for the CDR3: TGTGCCAGTAGTAGGGACAGGGGCATTGGCTACACCTTC.

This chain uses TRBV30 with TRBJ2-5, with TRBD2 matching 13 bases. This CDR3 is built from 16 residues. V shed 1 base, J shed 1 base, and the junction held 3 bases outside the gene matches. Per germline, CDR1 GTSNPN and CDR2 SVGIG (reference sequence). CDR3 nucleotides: TGTGCCTGGAGTGGAAGGACTAGCGGGGGCCAAGAGACCCAGTACTTC. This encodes CAWSGRTSGGQETQYF.

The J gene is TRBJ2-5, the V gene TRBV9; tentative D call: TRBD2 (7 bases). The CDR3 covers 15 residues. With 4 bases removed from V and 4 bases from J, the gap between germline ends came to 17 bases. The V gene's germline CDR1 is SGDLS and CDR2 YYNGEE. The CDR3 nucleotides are TGTGCCAGCAGCCCCCCGGGGGGCTGGGGAGAGACCCAGTACTTC. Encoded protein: CASSPPGGWGETQYF.

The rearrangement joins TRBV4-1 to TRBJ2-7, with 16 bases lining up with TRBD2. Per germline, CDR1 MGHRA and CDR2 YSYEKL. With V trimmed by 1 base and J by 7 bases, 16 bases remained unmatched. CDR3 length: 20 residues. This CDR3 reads CASSQGWPGLAGGRGREQYF. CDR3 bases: TGCGCCAGCAGCCAAGGGTGGCCGGGACTAGCGGGGGGGCGAGGTAGGGAGCAGTACTTC.

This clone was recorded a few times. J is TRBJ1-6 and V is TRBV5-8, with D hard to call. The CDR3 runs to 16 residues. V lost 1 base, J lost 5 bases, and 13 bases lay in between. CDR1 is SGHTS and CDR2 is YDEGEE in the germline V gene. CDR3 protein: CASSLFGGQDNSPLHF. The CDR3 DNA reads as TGTGCCAGCAGCTTGTTTGGAGGGCAAGATAATTCACCCCTCCACTTT.

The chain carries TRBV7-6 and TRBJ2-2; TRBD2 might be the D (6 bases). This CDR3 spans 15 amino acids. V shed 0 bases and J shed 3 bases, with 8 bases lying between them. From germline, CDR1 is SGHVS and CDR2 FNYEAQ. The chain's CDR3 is CASSLAGGYTGELFF. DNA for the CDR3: TGTGCCAGCAGCTTAGCCGGGGGTTACACCGGGGAGCTGTTTTTT.

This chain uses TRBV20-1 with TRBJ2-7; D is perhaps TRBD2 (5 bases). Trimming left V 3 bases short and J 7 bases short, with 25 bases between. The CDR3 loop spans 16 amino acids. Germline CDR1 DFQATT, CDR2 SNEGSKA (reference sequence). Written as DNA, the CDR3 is TGCAGTGCTAGTAGCCCCGGAGCGGAGCTTTTGGGGGAGCAGTACTTC. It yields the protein CSASSPGAELLGEQYF.

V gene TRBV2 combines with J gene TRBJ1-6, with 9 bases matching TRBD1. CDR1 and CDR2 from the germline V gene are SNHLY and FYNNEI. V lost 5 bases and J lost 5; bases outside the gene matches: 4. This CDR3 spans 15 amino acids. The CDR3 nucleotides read TGTGCCAGCAGTCTACAGGGGGCCGATAATTCACCCCTCCACTTT. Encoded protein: CASSLQGADNSPLHF.

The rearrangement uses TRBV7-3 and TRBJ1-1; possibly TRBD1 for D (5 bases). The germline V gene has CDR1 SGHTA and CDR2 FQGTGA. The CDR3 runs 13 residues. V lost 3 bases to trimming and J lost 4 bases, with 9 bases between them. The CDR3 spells CASSFVQGTEAFF. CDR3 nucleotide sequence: TGTGCCAGCAGCTTTGTTCAGGGCACTGAAGCTTTCTTT.

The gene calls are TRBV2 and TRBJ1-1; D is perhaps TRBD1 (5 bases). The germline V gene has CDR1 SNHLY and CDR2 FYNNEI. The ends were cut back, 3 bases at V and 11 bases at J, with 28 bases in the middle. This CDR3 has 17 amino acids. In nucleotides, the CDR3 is TGTGCCAGCAGTGATGGGGGGGTTGCGGGTAGGTGGCTTAGTGCTTTCTTT. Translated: CASSDGGVAGRWLSAFF.

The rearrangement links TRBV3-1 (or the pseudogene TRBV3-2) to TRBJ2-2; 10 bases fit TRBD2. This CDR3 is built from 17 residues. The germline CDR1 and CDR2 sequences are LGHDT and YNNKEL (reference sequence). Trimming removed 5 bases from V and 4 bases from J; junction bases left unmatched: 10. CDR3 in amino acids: CASSTPGAGGLTGELFF. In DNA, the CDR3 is TGTGCCAGCAGCACCCCCGGAGCGGGGGGGCTCACCGGGGAGCTGTTTTTT.

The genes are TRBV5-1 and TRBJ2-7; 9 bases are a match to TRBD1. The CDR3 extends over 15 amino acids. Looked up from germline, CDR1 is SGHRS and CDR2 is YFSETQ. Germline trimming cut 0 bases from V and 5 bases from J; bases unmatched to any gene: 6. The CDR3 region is CASSLVGQGPHEQYF. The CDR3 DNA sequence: TGCGCCAGCAGCTTGGTGGGACAGGGTCCCCACGAGCAGTACTTC.